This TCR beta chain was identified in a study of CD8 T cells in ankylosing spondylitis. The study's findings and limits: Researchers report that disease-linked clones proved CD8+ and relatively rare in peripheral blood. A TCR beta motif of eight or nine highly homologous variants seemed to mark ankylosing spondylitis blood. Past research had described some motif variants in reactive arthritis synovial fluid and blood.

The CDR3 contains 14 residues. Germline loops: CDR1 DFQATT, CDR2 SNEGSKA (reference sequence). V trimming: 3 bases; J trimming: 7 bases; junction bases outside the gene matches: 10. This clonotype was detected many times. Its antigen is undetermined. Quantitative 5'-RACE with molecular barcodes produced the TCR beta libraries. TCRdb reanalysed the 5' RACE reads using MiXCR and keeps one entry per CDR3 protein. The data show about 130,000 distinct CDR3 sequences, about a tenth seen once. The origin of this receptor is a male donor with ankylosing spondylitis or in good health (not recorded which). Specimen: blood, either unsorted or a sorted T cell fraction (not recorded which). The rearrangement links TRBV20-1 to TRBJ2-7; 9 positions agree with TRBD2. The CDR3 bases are TGCAGTGCTAGCAGGGCGGGAGGGCGTAGGGAGCAGTACTTC. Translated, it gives CSASRAGGRREQYF.